What follows describes a single T cell receptor (beta chain). It has no known antigen specificity. The sample belongs to a study of CXCR3-negative and CXCR3-positive naive CD8 T cells (dated by TCRdb to between 2019 and 2020). Background for the entire study: In total, some 140 million TRB reads were obtained, or roughly 1.5 +/- 0.3 million reads per library. The TRBV-TRBJ cluster analysis covered naive subsets from 5 or 6 donors and memory cells from 3 donors. The diversity and physicochemical repertoire analyses included approximately ten donors pooled from two independent experiments. On the study overall, not on this receptor specifically: Surface CD5, linked to self-reactivity in mice, was comparable between naive subsets; TCR interaction strength was therefore also inferred from TRB CDR3 physicochemical properties. TRBV-TRBJ usage was similar between naive CXCR3-negative and CXCR3-positive cells from the same donor, while memory cells showed distinct patterns. Freshly isolated PBMCs were used for most assays because CXCR3 expression went down partially after cryopreservation. Repertoire diversity was comparably high in both naive subsets but much lower in memory CD8+ T cells.

Each CD8+ T cell subset was flow-sorted in triplicate, with roughly 300,000 cells per subset placed directly into RLT lysis buffer. Using standard density gradient centrifugation, peripheral blood mononuclear cells were isolated from buffy coats. Total RNA was extracted from sorted cells using an RNeasy Mini Kit. Spanning cysteine to phenylalanine, the CDR3 consists of 16 amino acids. Nucleotide data are not available. Sequencing was carried out with a NextSeq 550. The Human TCR Profiling Kit (MiLaboratory) was used to make UMI-labeled 5' RACE TRB cDNA libraries. The full amount of extracted RNA was used for cDNA synthesis, and the full amount of resulting cDNA was used for PCR amplification. Libraries were prepared in parallel with an identical number of PCR cycles. As for the original processing: With a minimum of two reads required per UMI, MIGEC and MiXCR pulled out about 52,000 +/- 9,100 unique UMI-labeled TRB cDNA molecules from each library. An average of approximately 40,000 +/- 10,000 functional in-frame TRB CDR3 nucleotide clonotypes without stop codons was found per library. After downsampling to 5000 UMI-labeled TRB molecules per sample, diversity metrics such as normalized Shannon-Wiener and Chao1 were calculated in VDJtools. Clonotype-size-weighted physicochemical properties of the central five CDR3 residues (interaction energy, strength, volume and Kidera factor 4) were computed in VDJtools. After TCRdb reprocessed the reads, each CDR3 protein sequence was kept as one row, without DNA. These V and J calls originate from TCRdb's pipeline instead of the authors' own analysis. The table for this sample lists some 40,000 distinct CDR3 sequences. The top ten clones comprise 6% to 8.5% of the sample.

The V gene is TRBV12-3 or TRBV12-4 and the J gene is TRBJ2-1; TCRdb gives TRBD1 as the D gene, but with no DNA this cannot be confirmed. The sequenced material came from memory CD8+ T cells from blood. The cell subset or site label, as the study defines it: conventional CD8+ memory T cells (TMEM), sorted as controls. The sequence derives from a human donor in good health. Some clones in this sample may be carry-over from other donors' samples. The CDR3 is CASSQWSGGYYNEQFF.